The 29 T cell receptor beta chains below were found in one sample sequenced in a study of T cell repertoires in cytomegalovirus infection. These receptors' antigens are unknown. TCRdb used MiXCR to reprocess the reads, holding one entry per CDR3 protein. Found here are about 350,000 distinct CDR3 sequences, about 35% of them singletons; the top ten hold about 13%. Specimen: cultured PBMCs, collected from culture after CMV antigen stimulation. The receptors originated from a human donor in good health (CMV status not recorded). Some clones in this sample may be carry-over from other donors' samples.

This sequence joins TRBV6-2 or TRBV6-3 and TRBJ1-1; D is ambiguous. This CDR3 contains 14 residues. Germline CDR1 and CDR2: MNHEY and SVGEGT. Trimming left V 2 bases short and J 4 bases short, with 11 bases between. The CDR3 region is CASSYPAGITEAFF. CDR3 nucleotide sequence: TGTGCCAGCAGTTACCCTGCCGGGATCACTGAAGCTTTCTTT.

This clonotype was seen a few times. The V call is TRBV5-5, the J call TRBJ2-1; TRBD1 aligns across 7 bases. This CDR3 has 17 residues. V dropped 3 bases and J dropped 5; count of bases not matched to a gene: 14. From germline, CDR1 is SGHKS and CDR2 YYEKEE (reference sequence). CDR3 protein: CASSWRAGGRLNNEQFF. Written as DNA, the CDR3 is TGTGCCAGCAGCTGGCGGGCAGGGGGTCGGTTGAACAATGAGCAGTTCTTC.

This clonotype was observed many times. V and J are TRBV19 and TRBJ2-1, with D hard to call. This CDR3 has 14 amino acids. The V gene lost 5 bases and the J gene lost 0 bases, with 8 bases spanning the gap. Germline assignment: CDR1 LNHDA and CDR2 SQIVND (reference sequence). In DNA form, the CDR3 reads TGTGCCAGTAGTGCAGGAAGCTCCTACAATGAGCAGTTCTTC. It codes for CASSAGSSYNEQFF.

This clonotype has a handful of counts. The CDR3: CASSSDWHTGELFF. The CDR3 DNA sequence: TGTGCCAGCAGCTCTGACTGGCACACCGGGGAGCTGTTTTTT. The chain uses TRBV7-4 and TRBJ2-2; D is uncertain. V lost 4 bases and J lost 3, with 9 bases in between. This CDR3 comprises 14 residues. In germline, CDR1 is SGHVT, CDR2 SQSDAQ.

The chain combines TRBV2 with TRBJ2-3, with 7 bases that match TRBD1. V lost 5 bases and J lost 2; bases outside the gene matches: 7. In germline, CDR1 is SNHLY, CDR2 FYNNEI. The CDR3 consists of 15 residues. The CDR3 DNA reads TGTGCCAGCAGTACCGGGACAGATTACACAGATACGCAGTATTTT. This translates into CASSTGTDYTDTQYF.

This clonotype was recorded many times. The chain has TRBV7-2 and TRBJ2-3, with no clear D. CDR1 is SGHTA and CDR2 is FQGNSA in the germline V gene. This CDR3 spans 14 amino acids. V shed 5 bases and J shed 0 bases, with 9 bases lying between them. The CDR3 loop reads CASSPLTSTDTQYF. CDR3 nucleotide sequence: TGTGCCAGCAGCCCCTTAACTAGCACAGATACGCAGTATTTT.

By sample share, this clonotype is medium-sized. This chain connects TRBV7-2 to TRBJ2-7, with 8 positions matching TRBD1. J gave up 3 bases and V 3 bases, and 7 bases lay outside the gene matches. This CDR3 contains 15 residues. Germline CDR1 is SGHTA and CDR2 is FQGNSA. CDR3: CASSFSSDRGYEQYF. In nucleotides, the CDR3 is TGTGCCAGCAGCTTTAGTTCCGACAGGGGCTACGAGCAGTACTTC.

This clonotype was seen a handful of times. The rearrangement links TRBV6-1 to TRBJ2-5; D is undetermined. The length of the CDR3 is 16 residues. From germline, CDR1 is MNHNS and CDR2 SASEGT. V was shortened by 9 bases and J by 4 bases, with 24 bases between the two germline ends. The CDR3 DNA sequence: TGTGCCAGTAAACCTCTGGGAAATAGGCCAGGAGAGACCCAGTACTTC. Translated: CASKPLGNRPGETQYF.

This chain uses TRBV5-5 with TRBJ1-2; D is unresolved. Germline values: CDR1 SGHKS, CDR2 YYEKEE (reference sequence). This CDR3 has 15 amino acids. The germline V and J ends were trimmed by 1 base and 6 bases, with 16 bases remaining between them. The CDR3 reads CASSLRDYGADGYTF. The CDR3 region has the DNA TGTGCCAGCAGCTTGCGAGACTACGGAGCGGATGGCTACACCTTC.

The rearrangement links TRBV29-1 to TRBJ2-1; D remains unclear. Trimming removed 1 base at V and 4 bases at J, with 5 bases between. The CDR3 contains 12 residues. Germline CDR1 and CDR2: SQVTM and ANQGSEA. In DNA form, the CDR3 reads TGCAGCGTTGAAGCGAATTACAATGAGCAGTTCTTC. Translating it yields CSVEANYNEQFF.

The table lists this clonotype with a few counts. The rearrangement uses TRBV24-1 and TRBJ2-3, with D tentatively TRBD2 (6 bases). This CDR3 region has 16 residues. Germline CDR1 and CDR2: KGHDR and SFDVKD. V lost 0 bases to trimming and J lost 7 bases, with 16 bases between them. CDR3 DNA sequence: TGTGCCACCAGTGATTTGGGGACTGGGGAATCATATACGCAGTATTTT. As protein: CATSDLGTGESYTQYF.

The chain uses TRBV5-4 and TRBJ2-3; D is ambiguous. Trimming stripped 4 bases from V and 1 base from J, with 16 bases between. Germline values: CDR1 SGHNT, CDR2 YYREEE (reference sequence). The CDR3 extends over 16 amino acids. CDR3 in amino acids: CASSGATGLGTDTQYF. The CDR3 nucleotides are TGTGCCAGCAGCGGAGCCACGGGTTTGGGCACAGATACGCAGTATTTT.

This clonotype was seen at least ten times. The CDR3: CASSFLGQGANEQFF. In DNA form, the CDR3 reads TGTGCCAGCAGCTTTCTGGGACAGGGGGCTAATGAGCAGTTCTTC. The chain carries TRBV7-2 and TRBJ2-1; 12 bases agree with TRBD1. The germline V gene encodes CDR1 SGHTA and CDR2 FQGNSA. Trimming cost V 3 bases and J 7 bases; bases outside gene matches: 4. This CDR3 contains 15 residues.

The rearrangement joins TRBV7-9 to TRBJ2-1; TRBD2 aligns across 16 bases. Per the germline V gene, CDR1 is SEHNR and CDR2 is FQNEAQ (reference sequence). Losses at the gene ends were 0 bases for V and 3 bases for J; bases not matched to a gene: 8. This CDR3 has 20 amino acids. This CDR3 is CASSLAGTSGRGGDYNEQFF. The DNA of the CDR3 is TGTGCCAGCAGCTTAGCCGGGACTAGCGGGAGGGGAGGAGACTACAATGAGCAGTTCTTC.

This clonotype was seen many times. The CDR3 bases are TGTGCCAGCAGAAAAAACGGGGCTCAAGAGACCCAGTACTTC. Protein sequence: CASRKNGAQETQYF. The V and J genes are TRBV6-1 and TRBJ2-5; either TRBD1 or TRBD2 may fit D (5 bases each). The CDR3 length is 14 residues. Trimming removed 6 bases at V and 2 bases at J, with 13 bases between. Germline V gene lookup returns CDR1 MNHNS and CDR2 SASEGT.

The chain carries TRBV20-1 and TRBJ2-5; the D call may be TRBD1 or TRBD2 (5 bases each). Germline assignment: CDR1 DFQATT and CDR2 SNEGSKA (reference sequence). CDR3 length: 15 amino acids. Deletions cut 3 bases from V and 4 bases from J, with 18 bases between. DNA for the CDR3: TGCAGTGCTAGGGGGCCGGGACCCACGGGAGAGACCCAGTACTTC. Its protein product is CSARGPGPTGETQYF.

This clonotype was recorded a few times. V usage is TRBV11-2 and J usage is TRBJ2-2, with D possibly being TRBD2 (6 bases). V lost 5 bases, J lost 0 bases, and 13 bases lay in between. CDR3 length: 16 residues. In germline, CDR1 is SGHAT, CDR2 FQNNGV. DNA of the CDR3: TGTGCCAGCAGCCTTGCCGTAGCGGCGAACACCGGGGAGCTGTTTTTT. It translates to CASSLAVAANTGELFF.

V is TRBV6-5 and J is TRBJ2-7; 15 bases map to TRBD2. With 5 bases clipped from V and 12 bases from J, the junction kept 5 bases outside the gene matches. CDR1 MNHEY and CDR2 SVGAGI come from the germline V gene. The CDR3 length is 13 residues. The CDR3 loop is CASSDGLAGGRYV. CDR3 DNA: TGTGCCAGCAGTGACGGACTAGCGGGAGGGCGGTACGTC.

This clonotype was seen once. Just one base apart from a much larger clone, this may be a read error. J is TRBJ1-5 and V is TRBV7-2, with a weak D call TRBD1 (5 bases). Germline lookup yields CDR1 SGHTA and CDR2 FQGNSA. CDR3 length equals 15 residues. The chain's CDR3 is CAGRPPGHPNQPQHF. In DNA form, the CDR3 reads TGTGCCGGCAGACCCCCCGGACACCCAAATCAGCCCCAGCATTTT.

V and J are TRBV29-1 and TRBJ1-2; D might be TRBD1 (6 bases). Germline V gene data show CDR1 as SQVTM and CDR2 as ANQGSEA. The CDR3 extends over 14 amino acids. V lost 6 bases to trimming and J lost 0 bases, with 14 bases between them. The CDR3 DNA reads TGCAGCGTCGGGGCGGAGGGGGCTAACTATGGCTACACCTTC. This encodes CSVGAEGANYGYTF. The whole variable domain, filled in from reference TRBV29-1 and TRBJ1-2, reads SAVISQKPSRDICQRGTSLTIQCQVDSQVTMMFWYRQQPGQSLTLIATANQGSEATYESGFVIDKFPISRPNLTFSTLTVSNMSPEDSSIYLCSVGAEGANYGYTFGSGTRLTVV.

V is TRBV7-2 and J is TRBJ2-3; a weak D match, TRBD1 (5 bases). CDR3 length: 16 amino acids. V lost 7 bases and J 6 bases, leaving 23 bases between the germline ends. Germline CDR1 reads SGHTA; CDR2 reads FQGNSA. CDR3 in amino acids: CASNYIGFGAADTQYF. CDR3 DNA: TGTGCCAGCAACTATATCGGGTTTGGGGCGGCCGATACGCAGTATTTT.

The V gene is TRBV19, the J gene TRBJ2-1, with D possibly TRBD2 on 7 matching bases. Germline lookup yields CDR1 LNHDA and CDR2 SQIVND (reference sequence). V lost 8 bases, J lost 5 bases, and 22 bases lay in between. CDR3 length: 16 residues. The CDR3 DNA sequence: TGTGCCAGTGGCGGGGGCGGGTTCCTCACTAACAATGAGCAGTTCTTC. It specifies CASGGGGFLTNNEQFF.

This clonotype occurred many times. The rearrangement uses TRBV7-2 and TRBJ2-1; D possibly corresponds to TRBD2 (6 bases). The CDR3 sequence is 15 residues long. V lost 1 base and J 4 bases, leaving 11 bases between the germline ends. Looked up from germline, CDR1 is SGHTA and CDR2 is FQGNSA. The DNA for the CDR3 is TGTGCCAGCAGCTTAGGGCCGGGACTTTACAATGAGCAGTTCTTC. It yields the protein CASSLGPGLYNEQFF.

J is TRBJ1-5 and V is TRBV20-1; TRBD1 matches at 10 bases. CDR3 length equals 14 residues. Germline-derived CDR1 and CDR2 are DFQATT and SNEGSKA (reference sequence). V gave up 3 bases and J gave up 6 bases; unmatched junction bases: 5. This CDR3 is CSARRQGAIQPQHF. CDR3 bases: TGCAGTGCTAGGCGACAGGGGGCGATTCAGCCCCAGCATTTT.

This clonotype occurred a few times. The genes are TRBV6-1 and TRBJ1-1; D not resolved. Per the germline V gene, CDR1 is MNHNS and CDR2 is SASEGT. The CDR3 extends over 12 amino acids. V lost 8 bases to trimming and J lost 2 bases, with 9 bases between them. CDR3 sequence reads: CASFDRNTEAFF. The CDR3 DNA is TGTGCCAGCTTTGACCGAAACACTGAAGCTTTCTTT.

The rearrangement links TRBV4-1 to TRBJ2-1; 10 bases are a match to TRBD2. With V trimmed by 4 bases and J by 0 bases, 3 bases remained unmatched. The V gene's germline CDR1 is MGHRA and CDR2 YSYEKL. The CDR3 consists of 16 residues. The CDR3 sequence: CASSRLAGSSYNEQFF. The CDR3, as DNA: TGCGCCAGCAGCCGACTAGCGGGTAGCTCCTACAATGAGCAGTTCTTC.

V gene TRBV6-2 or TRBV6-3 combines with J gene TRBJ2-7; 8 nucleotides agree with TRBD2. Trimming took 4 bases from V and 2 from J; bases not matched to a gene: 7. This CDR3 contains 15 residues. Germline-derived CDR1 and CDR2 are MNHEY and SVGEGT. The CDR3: CASSFDSGSPYEQYV. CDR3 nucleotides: TGTGCCAGCAGTTTCGACAGCGGGAGCCCCTACGAGCAGTACGTC.

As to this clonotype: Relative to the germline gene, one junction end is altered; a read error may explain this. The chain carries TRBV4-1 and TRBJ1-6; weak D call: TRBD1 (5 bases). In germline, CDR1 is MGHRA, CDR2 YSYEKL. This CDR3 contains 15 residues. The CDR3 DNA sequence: TGTGCCAGCAGCCAAGATATCGGCAGGGATTCACCCCTCCACTTT. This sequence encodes CASSQDIGRDSPLHF.

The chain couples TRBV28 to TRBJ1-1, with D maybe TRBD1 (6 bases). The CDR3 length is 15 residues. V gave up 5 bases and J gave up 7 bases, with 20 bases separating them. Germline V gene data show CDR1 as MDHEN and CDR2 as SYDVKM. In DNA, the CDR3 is TGTGCCAGCAGTAGCCGGGACATTTCTCGCGGTGAAGCTTTCTTT. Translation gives CASSSRDISRGEAFF.